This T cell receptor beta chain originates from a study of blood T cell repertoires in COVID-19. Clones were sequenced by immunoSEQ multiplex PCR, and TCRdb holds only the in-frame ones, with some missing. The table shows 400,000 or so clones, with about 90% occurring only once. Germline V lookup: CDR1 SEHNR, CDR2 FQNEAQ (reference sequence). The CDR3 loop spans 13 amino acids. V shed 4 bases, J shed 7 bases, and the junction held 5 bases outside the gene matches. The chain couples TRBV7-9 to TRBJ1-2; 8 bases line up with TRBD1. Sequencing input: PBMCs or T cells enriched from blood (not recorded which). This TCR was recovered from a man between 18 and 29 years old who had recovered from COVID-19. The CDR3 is CASSYQGAGGYTF. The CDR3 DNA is TGTGCCAGCAGCTACCAGGGGGCTGGTGGCTACACCTTC.